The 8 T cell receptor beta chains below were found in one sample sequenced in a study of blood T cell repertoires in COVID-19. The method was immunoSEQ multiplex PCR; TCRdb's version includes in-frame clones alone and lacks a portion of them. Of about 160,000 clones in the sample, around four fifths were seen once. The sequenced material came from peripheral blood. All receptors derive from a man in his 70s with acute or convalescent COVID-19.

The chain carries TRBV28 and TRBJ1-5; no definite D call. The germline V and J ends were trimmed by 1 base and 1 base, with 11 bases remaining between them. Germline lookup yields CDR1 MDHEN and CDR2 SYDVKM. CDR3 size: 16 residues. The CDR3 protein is CASSLSLGGSNQPQHF. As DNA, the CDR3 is TGTGCCAGCAGTTTATCTCTTGGAGGGAGCAATCAGCCCCAGCATTTT. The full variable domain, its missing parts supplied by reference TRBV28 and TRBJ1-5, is DVKVTQSSRYLVKRTGEKVFLECVQDMDHENMFWYRQDPGLGLRLIYFSYDVKMKEKGDIPEGYSVSREKKERFSLILESASTNQTSMYLCASSLSLGGSNQPQHFGDGTRLSIL.

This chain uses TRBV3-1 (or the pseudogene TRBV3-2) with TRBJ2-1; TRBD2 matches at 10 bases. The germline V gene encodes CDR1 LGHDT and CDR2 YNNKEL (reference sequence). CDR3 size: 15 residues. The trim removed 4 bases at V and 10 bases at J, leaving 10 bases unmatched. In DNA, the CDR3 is TGTGCCAGCAGCCCAGCGGCTAGCGGGGGTACGGAGCAGTTCTTC. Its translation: CASSPAASGGTEQFF.

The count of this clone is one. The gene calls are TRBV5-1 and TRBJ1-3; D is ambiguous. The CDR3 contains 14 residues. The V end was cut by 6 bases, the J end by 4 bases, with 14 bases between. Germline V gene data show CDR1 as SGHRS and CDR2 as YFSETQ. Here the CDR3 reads CASTSQAGGNTIYF. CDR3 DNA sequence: TGCGCCAGCACTTCCCAGGCGGGAGGAAACACCATATATTTT.

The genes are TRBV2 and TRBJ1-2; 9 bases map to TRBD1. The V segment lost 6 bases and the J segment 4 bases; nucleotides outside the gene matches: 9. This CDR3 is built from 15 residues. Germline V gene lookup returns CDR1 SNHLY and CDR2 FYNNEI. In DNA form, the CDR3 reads TGTGCCAGCAGCACTTCGGGACAGGGCGGCTATGGCTACACCTTC. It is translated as CASSTSGQGGYGYTF. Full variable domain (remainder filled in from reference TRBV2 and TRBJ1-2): EPEVTQTPSHQVTQMGQEVILRCVPISNHLYFYWYRQILGQKVEFLVSFYNNEISEKSEIFDDQFSVERPDGSNFTLKIRSTKLEDSAMYFCASSTSGQGGYGYTFGSGTRLTVV.

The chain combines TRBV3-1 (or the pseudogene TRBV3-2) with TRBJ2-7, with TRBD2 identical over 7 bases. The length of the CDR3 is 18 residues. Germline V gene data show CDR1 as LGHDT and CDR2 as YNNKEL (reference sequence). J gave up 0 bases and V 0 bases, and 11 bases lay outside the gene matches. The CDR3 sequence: CASSQEVRSGQSSYEQYF. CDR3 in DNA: TGTGCCAGCAGCCAAGAGGTTCGTAGCGGGCAAAGCTCCTACGAGCAGTACTTC.

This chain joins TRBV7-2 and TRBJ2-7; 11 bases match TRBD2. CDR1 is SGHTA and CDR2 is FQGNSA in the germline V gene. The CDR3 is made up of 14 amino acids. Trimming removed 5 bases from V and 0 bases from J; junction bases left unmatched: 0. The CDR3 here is CASSGTSGSYEQYF. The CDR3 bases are TGTGCCAGCAGCGGGACTAGCGGCTCCTACGAGCAGTACTTC.

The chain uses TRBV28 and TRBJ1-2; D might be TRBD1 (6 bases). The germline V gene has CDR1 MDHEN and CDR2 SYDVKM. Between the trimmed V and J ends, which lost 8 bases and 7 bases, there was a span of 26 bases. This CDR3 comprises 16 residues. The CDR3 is CASGTAEQGRGGGYTF. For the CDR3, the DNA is TGTGCCAGCGGAACGGCGGAACAGGGTCGTGGGGGTGGCTACACCTTC.

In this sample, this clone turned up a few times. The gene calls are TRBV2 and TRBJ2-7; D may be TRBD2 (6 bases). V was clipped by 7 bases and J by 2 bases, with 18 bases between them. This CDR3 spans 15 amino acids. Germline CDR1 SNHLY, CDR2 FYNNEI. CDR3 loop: CASTSGRLGTYEQYF. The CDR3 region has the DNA TGTGCCAGCACCTCGGGGAGGTTAGGGACCTACGAGCAGTACTTC.